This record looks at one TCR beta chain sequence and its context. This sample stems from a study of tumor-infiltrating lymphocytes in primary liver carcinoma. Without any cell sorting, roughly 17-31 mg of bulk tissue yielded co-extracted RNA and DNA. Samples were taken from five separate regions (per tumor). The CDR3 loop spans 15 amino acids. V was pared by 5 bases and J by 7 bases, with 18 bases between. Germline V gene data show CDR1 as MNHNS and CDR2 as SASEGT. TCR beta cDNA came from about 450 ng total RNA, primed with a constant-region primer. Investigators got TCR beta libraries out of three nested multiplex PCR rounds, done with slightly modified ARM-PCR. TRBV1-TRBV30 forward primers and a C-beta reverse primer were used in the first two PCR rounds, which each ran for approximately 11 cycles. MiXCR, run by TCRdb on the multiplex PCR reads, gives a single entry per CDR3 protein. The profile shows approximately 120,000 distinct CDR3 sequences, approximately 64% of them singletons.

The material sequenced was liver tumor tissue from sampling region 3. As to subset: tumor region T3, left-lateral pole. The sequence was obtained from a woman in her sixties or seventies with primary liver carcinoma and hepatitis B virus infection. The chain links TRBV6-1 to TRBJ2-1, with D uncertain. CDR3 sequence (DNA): TGTGCCAGCAGTATAACGGGTCTACAACGGAATGAGCAGTTCTTC. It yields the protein CASSITGLQRNEQFF.